This T cell receptor (beta chain) was identified in a study of blood T cell repertoires in COVID-19. Study information: Material from acute and convalescent COVID-19 was sourced from the United States, Italy and Spain. Sample material is recorded as cDNA or gDNA derived from T cells, B-cell-depleted T cells, or PBMCs.

The ends lost 4 bases at V and 3 bases at J; junction bases unmatched: 3. CDR3 length equals 16 residues. Germline CDR1 is PRHDT and CDR2 is FYEKMQ (reference sequence). In the authors' methods: Estimation of nucleated cell counts was performed using reference gene primer amplification. Profiling relied on immunoSEQ multiplex PCR, and the TCRdb table lists in-frame clones only, not all of them. The V and J calls and clone size were taken over from that table, and D and trimming were inferred from the DNA. The repertoire holds 100,000 or so clones, around 90% seen once, with around 5.3% in the top ten. Patients in Seattle were enrolled during active infection, then followed longitudinally. This clone was recorded once.

This receptor was taken from a woman aged 45-65 years with COVID-19, enrolled during active disease. The chain links TRBV13 to TRBJ2-3; TRBD2 agrees at 14 bases. Sequencing was performed on peripheral blood. This CDR3 reads CASSSGTSGGTDTQYF. The DNA for the CDR3 is TGTGCCAGCAGCTCCGGGACTAGCGGGGGAACAGATACGCAGTATTTT.